The T cell receptor beta chain under discussion was sequenced for a study of lymphopenia after photon versus proton radiotherapy. Study-wide points: Proton therapy kept repertoires fairly stable, unlike photons, which gained effector/memory cells. After lymphocyte nadir, photon-treated repertoires showed oligoclonal expansion, especially CD8+ Temra. Post-nadir TCR diversity decline inversely tracked overall survival among those who died.

Germline CDR1 LNHNV, CDR2 YYDKDF (reference sequence). Trimming left V 0 bases short and J 3 bases short, with 11 bases between. There are 15 residues in the CDR3. Worth noting for this clone: No antigen is known for it.

This table comes from immunoSEQ multiplex PCR, and its TCRdb copy is limited to in-frame clones, with some not included. The repertoire has over 50,000 clones, approximately 83% of them found once; the top ten carry around 2.1%. The source material was peripheral blood, sampled from a patient treated with photon-based radiotherapy. This sequence originates from a man between 35 and 55 years old with gastric cancer. The chain joins TRBV15 to TRBJ2-5; D is uncertain. The CDR3 protein is CATSRDSLLEETQYF. The CDR3 DNA is TGTGCCACCAGCAGAGATAGCCTATTAGAAGAGACCCAGTACTTC.